This T cell receptor beta chain was found in a study of early T cells in non-severe SARS-CoV-2 infection. At the level of the study: From unsorted whole blood, bulk RNA was sequenced, and the chains remained unpaired. Study findings and constraints: The matching step, a VDJdb search, favored anti-spike CD8 responses and missed private and CD4 specificities.

This CDR3 region has 13 residues. The V gene lost 8 bases and the J gene lost 7 bases, with 15 bases spanning the gap. Individual cDNA molecules were tagged with unique molecular identifiers, the study reported. One entry per CDR3 protein results from TCRdb running MiXCR on the 5' RACE reads. The sample lists around 81,000 distinct CDR3 sequences, 11% to 15% occurring once. Remarks on this clonotype: Its antigen remains unknown.

Sequenced input: whole blood. This receptor was obtained from an adult who was a healthcare worker with PCR-confirmed SARS-CoV-2 infection or an uninfected control (not recorded which). The V call is TRBV12-3 or TRBV12-4, the J call TRBJ2-4; possibly TRBD2 for D (6 bases). CDR3 sequence: CASAWLARNIQYF. CDR3 nucleotide sequence: TGTGCCAGCGCGTGGCTAGCGAGGAACATTCAGTACTTC.